This paragraph covers one T cell receptor beta chain sequence. This specimen belongs to a study of metastatic and nonmetastatic thyroid tumors. Study context: Across peripheral blood and tumor or nodule tissue samples taken from malignant and benign thyroid patients, the repertoires were compared with one another.

Prior to thyroid surgery, none of the patients had received any treatment. Authors' methods: It was from CDR3 differences across clinicopathological groups that a distant-metastasis classifier for papillary thyroid cancer was built. TCRdb re-clonotyped the PCR reads through MiXCR. V and J calls and clone size were set by TCRdb, not the authors. The sample holds tens of thousands of clones, roughly 17% seen once. Trimming cost V 5 bases and J 5 bases; bases outside gene matches: 13. Looked up from germline, CDR1 is GTSNPN and CDR2 is SVGIG (reference sequence). CDR3 length equals 15 residues. This receptor was identified in a male donor with papillary thyroid cancer or a benign thyroid nodule (not recorded which). Some clones in this sample may be carry-over from other donors' samples. The chain combines TRBV30 with TRBJ1-1; TRBD1 matches 8 bases. The source material was blood. CDR3 in amino acids: CAWGWADRDGTEAFF. In DNA, the CDR3 is TGTGCCTGGGGTTGGGCGGACAGGGATGGAACTGAAGCTTTCTTT.